This T cell receptor beta chain was recorded in a study of blood T cell repertoires in COVID-19. Overall study context: Donors in the United States, Italy and Spain gave samples during acute or convalescent COVID-19. In each case, the material was cDNA or gDNA derived from T cells, B-cell-depleted T cells, or PBMCs.

Study processing details: Amplification from reference gene primers served as the basis for estimated nucleated cell counts. The repertoire was sequenced with immunoSEQ multiplex PCR; TCRdb's copy has only in-frame clones and lacks some. V and J calls and clone size follow that table, whereas D and trimming were derived from the DNA. The sample lists approximately 140,000 clones, about 86% occurring once. This CDR3 spans 18 amino acids. V lost 5 bases and J lost 4; bases outside the gene matches: 18. Germline V lookup: CDR1 LNHDA, CDR2 SQIVND (reference sequence). The receptor was derived from a man aged 70-80 years with acute or convalescent COVID-19. This sequence joins TRBV19 and TRBJ2-7, with 9 bases lining up with TRBD1. Source material: peripheral blood. CDR3 region: CASSSRYGTGRLGYEQYF. The DNA of the CDR3 is TGTGCCAGTAGTTCCCGCTATGGGACAGGGAGGCTTGGATACGAGCAGTACTTC.